A selection of T cell receptor beta chains follows, all from one sample in a study of HIV-infected patients and healthy controls. TCRdb re-called the 5' RACE reads with MiXCR, one entry per CDR3 protein. The data show around 58,000 distinct CDR3 sequences, roughly a fifth seen once. The specimen was CD4+ T cells from blood. Every receptor here comes from a human donor in good health. Both conserved end residues are part of each CDR3. The D gene is left open where the match is weak. Not every row has a clone size; where given, it reads once, few, many or a size class.

NA | TRBJ2-3 | many | TRBV6-5 | CASSYAGRFTDTQYF | TGTGCCAGCAGTTACGCAGGAAGATTCACAGATACGCAGTATTTT
TRBD2 | TRBJ2-5 | NA | TRBV2 | CASRKDSGREETQYF | TGTGCCAGCAGAAAAGATAGCGGGAGAGAAGAGACCCAGTACTTC
NA | TRBJ2-7 | many | TRBV5-4 | CASSESRNPSYEQYF | TGTGCCAGCAGTGAATCGCGGAACCCCTCCTACGAGCAGTACTTC
TRBD1 | TRBJ1-3 | many | TRBV7-9 | CASSSGQHSSGNTIYF | TGTGCCAGCAGCTCGGGACAGCACTCCTCTGGAAACACCATATATTTT
NA | TRBJ1-1 | few | TRBV20-1 | CSARDIHARDTEAFF | TGCAGTGCTAGAGATATTCACGCCAGGGACACTGAAGCTTTCTTT
TRBD1 | TRBJ1-2 | NA | TRBV20-1 | CSATDRVLNYGYTF | TGCAGTGCTACCGACAGGGTGCTGAACTATGGCTACACCTTC
TRBD1 | TRBJ2-6 | NA | TRBV7-3 | CASSLTGGLTSGANVLTF | TGTGCCAGCAGCTTAACAGGGGGCCTAACCTCTGGGGCCAACGTCCTGACTTTC
NA | TRBJ2-2 | NA | TRBV11-2 | CASSLVGGTGTGELFF | TGTGCCAGCAGCTTAGTAGGCGGGACGGGCACCGGGGAGCTGTTTTTT
NA | TRBJ1-3 | few | TRBV11-2 | CASSFGNTIYF | TGTGCCAGCAGCTTCGGAAACACCATATATTTT
TRBD2 | TRBJ2-1 | few | TRBV20-1 | CSAGLAGTSSYNEQFF | TGCAGTGCTGGACTAGCGGGGACGAGCTCCTACAATGAGCAGTTCTTC
TRBD1 | TRBJ1-6 | NA | TRBV30 | CAWSGGQANSPLHF | TGTGCCTGGAGTGGCGGACAGGCCAATTCACCCCTCCACTTT
NA | TRBJ1-5 | many | TRBV7-2 | CASSSTGGQPQHF | TGTGCCAGCAGCTCGACAGGAGGTCAGCCCCAGCATTTT
TRBD1 | TRBJ1-5 | NA | TRBV7-2 | CASSLRSGTGGSQPQHF | TGTGCCAGCAGCTTGAGATCCGGGACAGGGGGCTCTCAGCCCCAGCATTTT
NA | TRBJ1-4 | NA | TRBV7-9 | CASSPRQVHEKLFF | TGTGCCAGCAGCCCGAGACAGGTCCATGAAAAACTGTTTTTT
NA | TRBJ2-1 | many | TRBV12-3/TRBV12-4 | CASTPGQGNNEQFF | TGTGCCAGCACCCCGGGGCAGGGAAACAATGAGCAGTTCTTC
TRBD2 | TRBJ2-3 | NA | TRBV27 | CASSRPRTSGRSSTDTQYF | TGTGCCAGCAGTAGGCCTCGGACTAGCGGGAGATCCAGCACAGATACGCAGTATTTT
NA | TRBJ1-6 | few | TRBV19 | CASSSGQTRFNSPLHF | TGTGCCAGTAGTTCAGGACAGACTAGATTTAATTCACCCCTCCACTTT
TRBD2 | TRBJ2-5 | NA | TRBV20-1 | CSANQLAFEETQYF | TGCAGTGCCAACCAACTAGCGTTTGAAGAGACCCAGTACTTC
NA | TRBJ1-1 | many | TRBV12-3/TRBV12-4 | CASRTDTEAFF | TGTGCCAGCAGAACGGACACTGAAGCTTTCTTT
NA | TRBJ2-5 | many | TRBV28 | CASSDGSQETQYF | TGTGCCAGCAGTGATGGATCACAAGAGACCCAGTACTTC
NA | TRBJ1-1 | NA | TRBV4-3 | CASSQVGPGRTEAFF | TGCGCCAGCAGCCAGGTGGGACCAGGGCGAACTGAAGCTTTCTTT
NA | TRBJ2-2 | few | TRBV6-2/TRBV6-3 | CASNRGQQAHLTGELFF | TGTGCCAGCAATAGGGGCCAACAGGCCCACCTCACCGGGGAGCTGTTTTTT
TRBD2 | TRBJ2-6 | many | TRBV7-9 | CASIGLAELVSGANVLTF | TGTGCCAGCATCGGACTAGCGGAGCTCGTCTCTGGGGCCAACGTCCTGACTTTC
NA | TRBJ1-1 | many | TRBV6-5 | CASSYSGAVVDTEAFF | TGTGCCAGCAGTTACTCGGGGGCGGTCGTGGACACTGAAGCTTTCTTT
NA | TRBJ1-1 | few | TRBV29-1 | CSGGDGGTEAFF | TGCAGCGGGGGGGACGGGGGCACTGAAGCTTTCTTT
NA | TRBJ2-1 | NA | TRBV20-1 | CSARGATSSSYNEQFF | TGCAGTGCTAGGGGAGCGACCTCGAGCTCCTACAATGAGCAGTTCTTC
TRBD1 | TRBJ2-7 | few | TRBV11-2 | CASSRTGTGSYEQYF | TGTGCCAGCAGCAGAACCGGGACAGGGTCCTACGAGCAGTACTTC
TRBD1 | TRBJ1-5 | many | TRBV19 | CASSIDPQGDLGPQHF | TGTGCCAGTAGTATAGATCCTCAGGGGGACCTGGGGCCCCAGCATTTT
NA | TRBJ2-3 | few | TRBV18 | CASSSGSSTDTQYF | TGTGCCAGCTCAAGCGGATCTAGCACAGATACGCAGTATTTT
NA | TRBJ1-1 | NA | TRBV7-9 | CASSFTTNTEAFF | TGTGCCAGCAGCTTTACGACGAACACTGAAGCTTTCTTT
NA | TRBJ1-5 | few | TRBV11-2 | CASSRSGLSNQPQHF | TGTGCCAGCAGTAGAAGTGGTCTTAGCAATCAGCCCCAGCATTTT
NA | TRBJ2-3 | many | TRBV2 | CASSVRAGPDTQYF | TGTGCCAGCAGTGTTAGGGCGGGGCCAGATACGCAGTATTTT
NA | TRBJ1-6 | NA | TRBV7-2 | CASSSRDKSLIYNSPLHF | TGTGCCAGCAGCTCCCGGGACAAGTCCCTCATTTATAATTCACCCCTCCACTTT
TRBD1 | TRBJ2-7 | few | TRBV20-1 | CSASGQGSNYEQYF | TGCAGTGCCTCCGGACAGGGGTCTAACTACGAGCAGTACTTC
TRBD1 | TRBJ1-1 | NA | TRBV14 | CASSQAYRGRYTEAFF | TGTGCCAGCAGCCAGGCCTACAGGGGTAGATACACTGAAGCTTTCTTT
NA | TRBJ1-2 | NA | TRBV2 | CAILRGRYGYTF | TGTGCCATCCTGCGGGGGAGGTATGGCTACACCTTC
NA | TRBJ1-6 | many | TRBV20-1 | CSASVAGPSSYNSPLHF | TGCAGTGCTAGCGTCGCGGGGCCCAGCTCCTATAATTCACCCCTCCACTTT
TRBD1 | TRBJ2-5 | few | TRBV29-1 | CSVEGQEETQYF | TGCAGCGTGGAGGGACAGGAAGAGACCCAGTACTTC
NA | TRBJ2-3 | many | TRBV11-1 | CASSLEGPDTQYF | TGTGCCAGCAGCTTAGAGGGTCCAGATACGCAGTATTTT
NA | TRBJ1-2 | NA | TRBV30 | CAWSERGLYTF | TGTGCCTGGAGTGAACGCGGTCTCTACACCTTC